The 8 T cell receptor beta chains below were found in one sample sequenced in a study of cytomegalovirus exposure and HLA in healthy donors. A multiplex PCR was run with 60 Vbeta primers and 13 Jbeta primers. Some clones are missing from TCRdb's copy, which holds only in-frame ones; the method was immunoSEQ multiplex PCR. The sample includes some 130,000 clones, roughly 80% of them seen just once. The specimen sequenced was PBMCs. The receptor source for this set is a man aged 30-40 years in good health and CMV-seronegative.

The chain combines TRBV4-2 with TRBJ2-5, with 7 bases matching TRBD2. TRBJ2-7 explains the end of the DNA better; the J call may be wrong. The CDR3 is 16 residues long. CDR1 is LGHNA, CDR2 YNFKEQ, per germline. The CDR3 DNA reads as TGTGCCAGCAGCCAAGAAGGGCTAGCGGACACCTACGAGCAGTACTTC. Protein product: CASSQEGLADTYEQYF.

The chain couples TRBV9 to TRBJ1-2; 7 bases are a match to TRBD1. The CDR3 consists of 14 residues. Per germline, CDR1 SGDLS and CDR2 YYNGEE. The V gene end was trimmed by 3 bases and the J gene end by 8 bases; junction bases not matched to a gene: 10. CDR3 in DNA: TGTGCCAGCAGCGGACAGGGAAGCGTGACGGGCTACACCTTC. The encoded protein is CASSGQGSVTGYTF. The variable domain in full, with the rest retrieved from reference TRBV9 and TRBJ1-2, is DSGVTQTPKHLITATGQRVTLRCSPRSGDLSVYWYQQSLDQGLQFLIQYYNGEERAKGNILERFSAQQFPDLHSELNLSSLELGDSALYFCASSGQGSVTGYTFGSGTRLTVV.

The genes are TRBV28 and TRBJ2-7, with a possible D match to TRBD2 (5 bases). This CDR3 spans 13 amino acids. The V gene lost 5 bases and the J gene lost 4 bases, with 12 bases spanning the gap. Germline V gives CDR1 MDHEN, CDR2 SYDVKM. The CDR3 is CASSVRGSYEQYF. CDR3 DNA: TGTGCCAGCAGTGTGCGTGGGAGTTACGAGCAGTACTTC.

Of note for this clone: One end of the junction does not line up with germline, which may come from a read error. This chain connects TRBV28 to TRBJ1-1, with D hard to call. The CDR3 totals 8 residues. CDR1 and CDR2 (germline): MDHEN, SYDVKM. The CDR3 DNA reads as TGTGCCAGCAGCAGCCGGGACTTT. Protein product: CASSSRDF.

This clone was seen once. V gene TRBV5-6 combines with J gene TRBJ2-3; 7 bases line up with TRBD2. The CDR3 is made up of 16 amino acids. J was trimmed by 2 bases and V by 3 bases; bases with no gene match: 9. Per the germline V gene, CDR1 is SGHDT and CDR2 is YYEEEE. The CDR3 here is CASSSVLAIFTDTQYF. The CDR3 bases are TGTGCCAGCAGCTCGGTACTAGCGATCTTCACAGATACGCAGTATTTT.

The chain has TRBV5-6 and TRBJ2-1, with 8 bases fitting TRBD1. The V gene's germline CDR1 is SGHDT and CDR2 YYEEEE. This CDR3 has 14 amino acids. The ends lost 4 bases at V and 7 bases at J; junction bases unmatched: 7. CDR3 sequence (DNA): TGTGCCAGCAGCCTACGGACAGGGCGGAATGAGCAGTTCTTC. It is translated as CASSLRTGRNEQFF.

This clone was detected once. The V and J genes are TRBV28 and TRBJ2-7; TRBD2 might be the D (5 bases). Germline V gene lookup returns CDR1 MDHEN and CDR2 SYDVKM. V lost 5 bases and J lost 3, with 14 bases in between. This CDR3 has 14 residues. In DNA, the CDR3 is TGTGCCAGCAGTCGGCAGGACTTTAACTACGAGCAGTACTTC. Its protein is CASSRQDFNYEQYF.

The J gene is TRBJ2-3, the V gene TRBV5-1, with 11 positions matching TRBD2. Per the germline V gene, CDR1 is SGHRS and CDR2 is YFSETQ. V lost 6 bases and J lost 1; bases outside the gene matches: 4. The CDR3 length is 15 residues. The CDR3 reads CASTPGLAGTDTQYF. The CDR3 DNA is TGCGCCAGCACTCCGGGACTAGCGGGCACAGATACGCAGTATTTT.